Listed below are T cell receptor beta chains from one sample, sequenced in a study of pediatric ulcerative colitis. The method was immunoSEQ multiplex PCR; TCRdb's version includes in-frame clones alone and lacks a portion of them. The sample has about 64,000 clones; over 65% are singletons. The sample taken for sequencing was blood. The source is a boy younger than 18 with moderate ulcerative colitis. Each CDR3 is given with its conserved first and last residue. The D gene is left open where the match is weak. Part of the rows lack a size; the others show once, few, many or a class for expanded clones.

.	14	TRBJ1-2	TRBV5-1	once	CASSLEGTNYGYTF	TGCGCCAGCAGCTTGGAGGGCACCAACTATGGCTACACCTTC
.	14	TRBJ2-2	TRBV7-9	.	CASSLELSTGELFF	TGTGCCAGCAGCTTAGAACTGAGCACCGGGGAGCTGTTTTTT
.	13	TRBJ1-2	TRBV9	few	CASSAGWNYGYTF	TGTGCCAGCAGCGCAGGGTGGAACTATGGCTACACCTTC
TRBD1	15	TRBJ2-5	TRBV6-5	.	CASSYSGQRTETQYF	TGTGCCAGCAGTTACTCGGGACAGAGAACCGAGACCCAGTACTTC
TRBD1	14	TRBJ1-2	TRBV7-8	.	CASSLGDRNYGYTF	TGTGCCAGCAGCTTAGGGGACAGGAACTATGGCTACACCTTC
TRBD1	16	TRBJ1-1	TRBV11-3	.	CASSLGTGTANTEAFF	TGTGCCAGCAGCCTCGGAACCGGGACAGCAAACACTGAAGCTTTCTTT
TRBD2	14	TRBJ2-7	TRBV9	.	CASSVGLGGAPEYF	TGTGCCAGCAGCGTAGGCCTGGGAGGGGCCCCGGAGTACTTC
.	16	TRBJ2-2	TRBV18	.	CASSPREGGSTGELFF	TGTGCCAGCTCGCCTCGAGAAGGGGGGTCCACCGGGGAGCTGTTTTTT
.	14	TRBJ1-1	TRBV27	.	CASSWDTSNTEAFF	TGTGCCAGCAGTTGGGACACCTCGAACACTGAAGCTTTCTTT
TRBD2	14	TRBJ2-7	TRBV4-1	.	CASSPGLAGFEQYF	TGCGCCAGCAGCCCGGGACTAGCGGGCTTCGAGCAGTACTTC
TRBD1	14	TRBJ1-1	TRBV7-3	.	CASSLTGGATEAFF	TGTGCCAGCAGCCTCACAGGGGGCGCCACTGAAGCTTTCTTT
.	13	TRBJ2-7	TRBV6-1	.	CASSTLRAEEQYF	TGTGCCAGCAGTACCTTAAGGGCGGAAGAGCAGTACTTC
TRBD1	14	TRBJ2-5	TRBV11-3	once	CASSKGTGTETQYF	TGTGCCAGCAGCAAGGGGACAGGGACGGAGACCCAGTACTTC
.	14	TRBJ1-1	TRBV9	.	CASSVEQGSSEAFF	TGTGCCAGCAGCGTAGAGCAGGGAAGCTCTGAAGCTTTCTTT
.	14	TRBJ1-1	TRBV7-8	.	CASSQTGRDTEAFF	TGTGCCAGCAGCCAAACTGGACGGGACACTGAAGCTTTCTTT
.	14	TRBJ1-5	TRBV19	few	CASHPFEFNQPQHF	TGTGCCAGTCACCCTTTTGAGTTCAATCAGCCCCAGCATTTT
.	11	TRBJ1-1	TRBV7-9	few	CASSGGVEASF	TGTGCCAGCAGTGGGGGTGTTGAAGCCTCTTTC
.	13	TRBJ1-1	TRBV2	few	CARLDTQNTEAFF	TGTGCCAGATTAGACACTCAGAACACTGAAGCTTTCTTT
.	14	TRBJ1-3	TRBV30	.	CAWSPPRGFYTIYF	TGTGCCTGGAGTCCCCCCCGTGGTTTTTACACCATATATTTT
.	17	TRBJ2-1	TRBV5-1	.	CASSLGRGSAQGNEQFF	TGCGCCAGCAGCTTGGGGCGCGGGAGCGCCCAGGGGAATGAGCAGTTCTTC
.	15	TRBJ2-7	TRBV4-2	few	CASSQEVSGVYEQYF	TGTGCCAGCAGCCAAGAGGTTTCAGGAGTCTACGAGCAGTACTTC
TRBD2	14	TRBJ2-3	TRBV6-4	.	CASSPGGAADTQYF	TGTGCCAGCAGCCCCGGGGGGGCAGCAGATACGCAGTATTTT
TRBD1	14	TRBJ2-2	TRBV29-1	.	CSVDRGPNTGELFF	TGCAGCGTTGACAGGGGGCCGAACACCGGGGAGCTGTTTTTT
.	13	TRBJ2-1	TRBV10-3	few	CATLQEPYNEQFF	TGTGCCACCCTACAGGAGCCCTACAATGAGCAGTTCTTC